A single sample gave rise to the 21 T cell receptor beta chains below, sequenced in a study of shared clonotypes between healthy human individuals. Method: immunoSEQ multiplex PCR; TCRdb's copy keeps in-frame clones and lacks some. The table lists over a million clones, around 82% of them singletons. Material for sequencing was memory CD4+ T cells from PBMCs. The sample's subset: CD45RA-negative fraction. The source of these receptors is a man aged 18 to 35 in good health. Some clones in this sample may be carry-over from other donors' samples.

This chain uses TRBV7-2 with TRBJ1-2; D ambiguous. Germline loops: CDR1 SGHTA, CDR2 FQGNSA. The CDR3 runs 13 residues. The V and J ends lost 2 bases and 8 bases respectively, with 12 bases between them. The CDR3 loop is CASSLFRGDGYTF. CDR3 coding DNA: TGTGCCAGCAGCTTATTTCGAGGAGACGGCTACACCTTC.

This sequence joins TRBV5-8 and TRBJ2-5, with 12 bases aligning to TRBD1. The CDR3 sequence is 15 residues long. The V gene's germline CDR1 is SGHTS and CDR2 YDEGEE. The V and J ends lost 4 bases and 4 bases, in that order; junction bases with no gene match: 5. The CDR3 loop is CASSEGQGARETQYF. The CDR3 nucleotides read TGTGCCAGCAGCGAGGGACAGGGGGCTCGAGAGACCCAGTACTTC. Using reference TRBV5-8 and TRBJ2-5 for the parts outside the CDR3, the full variable domain is EAGVTQSPTHLIKTRGQQATLRCSPISGHTSVYWYQQALGLGLQFLLWYDEGEERNRGNFPPRFSGRQFPNYSSELNVNALELEDSALYLCASSEGQGARETQYFGPGTRLLVL.

V is TRBV29-1 and J is TRBJ2-2; D is perhaps TRBD2 (6 bases). The V and J ends lost 2 bases and 4 bases respectively, with 14 bases between them. The length of the CDR3 is 15 residues. In germline, CDR1 is SQVTM, CDR2 ANQGSEA. The chain's CDR3 is CSVESGRGSTGELFF. The DNA for the CDR3 is TGCAGCGTTGAATCCGGGAGAGGTAGCACCGGGGAGCTGTTTTTT.

The V gene is TRBV7-2, the J gene TRBJ2-3; D gene uncertain. V was clipped by 5 bases and J by 5 bases, with 8 bases between them. Germline CDR1 SGHTA, CDR2 FQGNSA. The CDR3 has 12 residues. CDR3 region: CASSQFEDTQYF. In DNA form, the CDR3 reads TGTGCCAGCAGCCAATTCGAAGATACGCAGTATTTT.

This chain connects TRBV29-1 to TRBJ2-3; 8 bases fit TRBD1. The CDR3 is made up of 14 amino acids. The junction had 8 bases not matched to a gene; V was cut back by 4 bases and J by 5 bases. In germline, CDR1 is SQVTM, CDR2 ANQGSEA. In DNA form, the CDR3 reads TGCAGCGTTGGCCGACAGGGGAGGATAGATACGCAGTATTTT. Amino acids: CSVGRQGRIDTQYF.

This chain links TRBV7-3 with TRBJ2-2; TRBD1 agrees at 9 bases. This CDR3 comprises 12 residues. Trimming cost V 8 bases and J 6 bases; bases outside gene matches: 1. Per the germline V gene, CDR1 is SGHTA and CDR2 is FQGTGA. The DNA of the CDR3 is TGTGCCAGCGGGACAGGGTCCGGGGAGCTGTTTTTT. Protein product: CASGTGSGELFF.

This clone was counted a few times. This chain connects TRBV11-3 to TRBJ2-1; D is undetermined. Germline values: CDR1 SGHNT, CDR2 YENEEA. The CDR3 is 12 residues long. V shed 4 bases and J shed 4 bases, with 5 bases lying between them. CDR3 sequence reads: CASSYGYNEQFF. The DNA for the CDR3 is TGTGCCAGCAGCTACGGTTACAATGAGCAGTTCTTC.

This clone was counted a few times. The rearrangement joins TRBV4-2 to TRBJ1-1; D possibly corresponds to TRBD1 (6 bases). The V and J ends lost 6 bases and 1 base respectively, with 18 bases between them. The CDR3 has 16 amino acids. Germline loops: CDR1 LGHNA, CDR2 YNFKEQ. The CDR3 here is CASRHQEGVGNTEAFF. In DNA form, the CDR3 reads TGTGCCAGCAGACACCAGGAGGGGGTTGGGAACACTGAAGCTTTCTTT.

This clone was observed a handful of times. The V and J genes are TRBV2 and TRBJ2-7; unclear D gene. Trimming took off 8 bases at V and 3 bases at J, with 11 bases between the two ends. The CDR3 is 12 amino acids. CDR1 is SNHLY and CDR2 is FYNNEI in the germline V gene. The CDR3 reads CASHSDLYEQYF. The CDR3 region has the DNA TGTGCCAGCCACAGCGACCTCTACGAGCAGTACTTC.

V usage is TRBV6-5 and J usage is TRBJ2-2; maybe TRBD1 (6 bases). Germline V gene lookup returns CDR1 MNHEY and CDR2 SVGAGI. This CDR3 contains 14 residues. V lost 7 bases, J lost 0 bases, and 9 bases lay in between. DNA for the CDR3: TGTGCCAGCACCACAGGGACGAACACCGGGGAGCTGTTTTTT. Protein product: CASTTGTNTGELFF.

The CDR3 sequence is CASSGEVNTEAFF. The CDR3 nucleotides are TGTGCCAGCAGTGGGGAGGTGAACACTGAAGCTTTCTTT. The rearrangement links TRBV2 to TRBJ1-1; D ambiguous. The germline gives CDR1 SNHLY, CDR2 FYNNEI. Trimming stripped 4 bases from V and 0 bases from J, with 6 bases between. The CDR3 extends over 13 amino acids.

This chain connects TRBV18 to TRBJ2-3; D gene unclear. CDR3 length: 15 residues. V was trimmed by 1 base and J by 8 bases, leaving 16 bases between them. Germline V gene data show CDR1 as KGHSH and CDR2 as LQKENI. The CDR3 DNA is TGTGCCAGCTCACCACTCCAGATACCGCACGGTACGCAGTATTTT. Translated: CASSPLQIPHGTQYF.

The gene calls are TRBV5-1 and TRBJ2-7, with 10 bases identical to TRBD2. CDR3 length: 18 residues. Germline loops: CDR1 SGHRS, CDR2 YFSETQ. Trimming removed 2 bases from V and 3 bases from J; junction bases left unmatched: 14. The CDR3: CASSFSQGAWTSGYEQYF. CDR3 in DNA: TGCGCCAGCAGCTTTAGCCAGGGGGCATGGACTAGCGGCTACGAGCAGTACTTC.

The chain employs TRBV12-5 and TRBJ2-5, with D possibly matching TRBD1 (5 bases). Germline V gives CDR1 LGHNT, CDR2 FRNRAP. The CDR3 is 12 residues long. V lost 4 bases to trimming and J lost 5 bases, with 8 bases between them. CDR3 residues: CASGSPGETQYF. Here the CDR3 DNA reads TGTGCTAGTGGTTCCCCAGGGGAGACCCAGTACTTC.

This clone was counted a few times. The chain has TRBV28 and TRBJ1-5, with D perhaps TRBD1 (6 bases). CDR3 size: 15 residues. V was clipped by 8 bases and J by 7 bases, with 21 bases between them. In germline, CDR1 is MDHEN, CDR2 SYDVKM. Here the CDR3 reads CASFSLGGGRQPQHF. Here the CDR3 DNA reads TGTGCCAGCTTCTCCTTAGGGGGAGGGAGACAGCCCCAGCATTTT.

J is TRBJ2-1 and V is TRBV15; 13 bases agree with TRBD2. Trimming cost V 2 bases and J 9 bases; bases outside gene matches: 10. Germline CDR1 LNHNV, CDR2 YYDKDF (reference sequence). The CDR3 length is 17 residues. This CDR3 reads CATSRTTGTSGIIEQFF. CDR3 nucleotide sequence: TGTGCCACCAGCAGAACCACCGGGACTAGCGGGATTATTGAGCAGTTCTTC.

The CDR3 loop is CASSQRQENEKLFF. DNA for the CDR3: TGTGCCAGCAGCCAGAGACAGGAAAATGAAAAACTGTTTTTT. The chain is built from TRBV4-2 and TRBJ1-4, with D possibly being TRBD1 (6 bases). This CDR3 is built from 14 residues. V lost 3 bases to trimming and J lost 5 bases, with 10 bases between them. Germline values: CDR1 LGHNA, CDR2 YNFKEQ.

The V and J genes are TRBV7-9 and TRBJ2-3; D remains unclear. Germline CDR1 and CDR2: SEHNR and FQNEAQ (reference sequence). Trimming took 5 bases from V and 0 from J, leaving 9 bases between them. The CDR3 totals 14 residues. The CDR3 sequence is CASSQSASTDTQYF. The CDR3 nucleotides read TGTGCCAGCAGCCAGTCTGCAAGCACAGATACGCAGTATTTT.

The V gene is TRBV15, the J gene TRBJ2-1; a weak D match, TRBD1 (6 bases). The germline V gene encodes CDR1 LNHNV and CDR2 YYDKDF (reference sequence). The CDR3 is 17 residues long. The V end was cut by 3 bases, the J end by 2 bases, with 17 bases between. The CDR3 loop reads CATSRGTGQGTYNEQFF. CDR3 nucleotides: TGTGCCACCAGCAGGGGTACAGGCCAGGGGACCTACAATGAGCAGTTCTTC. Together with reference TRBV15 and TRBJ2-1, the CDR3 gives the full variable domain: DAMVIQNPRYQVTQFGKPVTLSCSQTLNHNVMYWYQQKSSQAPKLLFHYYDKDFNNEADTPDNFQSRRPNTSFCFLDIRSPGLGDTAMYLCATSRGTGQGTYNEQFFGPGTRLTVL.

This chain uses TRBV18 with TRBJ2-6; D ambiguous. With 3 bases removed from V and 1 base from J, the gap between germline ends came to 7 bases. This CDR3 has 15 residues. Germline V gene lookup returns CDR1 KGHSH and CDR2 LQKENI. The CDR3 bases are TGTGCCAGCTCACCTATGGTTTCTGGGGCCAACGTCCTGACTTTC. Its translation is CASSPMVSGANVLTF.

The rearrangement links TRBV30 to TRBJ2-5; TRBD2 matches 12 bases. The CDR3 runs 16 residues. Losses at the gene ends were 4 bases for V and 4 bases for J; bases not matched to a gene: 10. The germline CDR1 and CDR2 sequences are GTSNPN and SVGIG (reference sequence). This CDR3 reads CAWNFQGLAGRETQYF. The CDR3 DNA follows: TGTGCCTGGAATTTTCAAGGACTAGCGGGAAGAGAGACCCAGTACTTC.